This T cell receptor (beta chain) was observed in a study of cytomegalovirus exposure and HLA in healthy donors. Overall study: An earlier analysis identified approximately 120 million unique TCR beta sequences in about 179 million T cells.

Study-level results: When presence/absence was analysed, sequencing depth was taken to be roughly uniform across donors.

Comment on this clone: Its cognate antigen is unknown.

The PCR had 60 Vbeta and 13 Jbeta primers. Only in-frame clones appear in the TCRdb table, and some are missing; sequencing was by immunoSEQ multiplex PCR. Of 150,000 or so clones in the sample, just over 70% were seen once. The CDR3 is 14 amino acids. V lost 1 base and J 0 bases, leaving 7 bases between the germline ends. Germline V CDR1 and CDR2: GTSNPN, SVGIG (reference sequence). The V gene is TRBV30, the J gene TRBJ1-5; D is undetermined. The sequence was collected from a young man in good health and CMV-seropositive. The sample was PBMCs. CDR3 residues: CAWSGLNSNQPQHF. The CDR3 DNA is TGTGCCTGGAGTGGCCTAAATAGCAATCAGCCCCAGCATTTT. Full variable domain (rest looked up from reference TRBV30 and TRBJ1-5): SQTIHQWPATLVQPVGSPLSLECTVEGTSNPNLYWYRQAAGRGLQLLFYSVGIGQISSEVPQNLSASRPQDRQFILSSKKLLLSDSGFYLCAWSGLNSNQPQHFGDGTRLSIL.